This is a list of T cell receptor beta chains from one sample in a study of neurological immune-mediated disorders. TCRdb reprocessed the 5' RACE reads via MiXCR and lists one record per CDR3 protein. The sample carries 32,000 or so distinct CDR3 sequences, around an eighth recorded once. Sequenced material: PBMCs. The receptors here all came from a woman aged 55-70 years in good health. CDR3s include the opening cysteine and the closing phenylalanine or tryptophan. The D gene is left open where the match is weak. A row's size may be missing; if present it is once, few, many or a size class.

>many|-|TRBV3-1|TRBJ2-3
TGTGCCAGCAGCCAAGGGGGGCAGAGAGATACGCAGTATTTT
CASSQGGQRDTQYF
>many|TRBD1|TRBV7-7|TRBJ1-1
TGTGCCAGCAGCAAGGACAGGGACACTGAAGCTTTCTTT
CASSKDRDTEAFF
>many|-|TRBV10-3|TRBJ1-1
TGTGCCATCAGTGCTTATACTGAAGCTTTCTTT
CAISAYTEAFF
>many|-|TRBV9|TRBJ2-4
TGTGCCAGCAGCCCTACCGAGGCTGCGGACATTCAGTACTTC
CASSPTEAADIQYF
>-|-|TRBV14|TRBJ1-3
TGTGCCAGCCCCCTCGGGCCCTGGGCTGGAAACACCATATATTTT
CASPLGPWAGNTIYF
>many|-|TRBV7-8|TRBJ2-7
TGTGCCAGCAGCTTAGGTCCCCTTGGCCGACGACCCTACGAGCAGTACTTC
CASSLGPLGRRPYEQYF
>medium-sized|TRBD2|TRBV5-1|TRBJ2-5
TGCGCCAGCGGAATGGCGGGGGGCATGACCCAGTACTTC
CASGMAGGMTQYF
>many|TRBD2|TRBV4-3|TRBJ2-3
TGCGCCAGCAGCCCCTGGACTAGCGAGGATACGCAGTATTTT
CASSPWTSEDTQYF
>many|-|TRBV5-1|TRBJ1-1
TGCGCCAGCAGCCTAGGGGACGGCGCTGAAGCTTTCTTT
CASSLGDGAEAFF
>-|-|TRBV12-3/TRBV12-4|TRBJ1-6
TGTGCCAGCAGTACCCGGGATTCATCACCCCACCACTTT
CASSTRDSSPHHF
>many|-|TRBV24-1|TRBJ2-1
TGTGCCACCAGTCCTAGCGATCACAATGAGCAGTTCTTC
CATSPSDHNEQFF
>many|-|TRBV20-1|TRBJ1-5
TGCAGTGCTAGAGGGGATTACAATCAGCCCCAGCATTTT
CSARGDYNQPQHF
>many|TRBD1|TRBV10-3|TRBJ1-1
TGTGCCATCAGTGAAAGGACAGGGTCCTTTAACACTGAAGCTTTCTTT
CAISERTGSFNTEAFF
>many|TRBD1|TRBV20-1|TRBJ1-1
TGCAGTGCGAGACAGGGGAGCACTGAAGCTTTCTTT
CSARQGSTEAFF
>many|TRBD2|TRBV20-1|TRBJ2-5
TGCAGTGCTAGAGGTGCCCTAGGGAGCGGGGGCCAGAGGGGAGAGACCCAGTACTTC
CSARGALGSGGQRGETQYF
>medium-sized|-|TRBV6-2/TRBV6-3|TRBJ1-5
TGTGCCAGCAGGGGTAGCAATCAGCCCCAGCATTTT
CASRGSNQPQHF
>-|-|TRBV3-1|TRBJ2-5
TGTGCCAGCAGCCAGACGAGAATCGAGACCCAGTACTTC
CASSQTRIETQYF
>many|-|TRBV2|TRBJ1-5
TGTGCCAGCAGTAGTCAGGGTCTCAATCAGCCCCAGCATTTT
CASSSQGLNQPQHF
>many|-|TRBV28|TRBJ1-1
TGTGCCAGCAGTCCGACTTGGCGGGGGAACACTGAAGCTTTCTTT
CASSPTWRGNTEAFF
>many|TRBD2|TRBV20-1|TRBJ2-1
TGCAGTGCTACGCTAGCGGGGGGGTACAATGAGCAGTTCTTC
CSATLAGGYNEQFF
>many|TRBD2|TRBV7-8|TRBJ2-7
TGTGCCAGCAGCCCGTCGACTAGCGGGAACGAGCAGTACTTC
CASSPSTSGNEQYF
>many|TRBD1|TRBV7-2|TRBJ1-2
TGTGCCAGCAGCTTTACGGACAGGGGGGTTGGCTACACCTTC
CASSFTDRGVGYTF
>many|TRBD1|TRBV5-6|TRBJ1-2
TGTGCCAGCAGCTCCCCCGGGACAGGGGGATATGGCTACACCTTC
CASSSPGTGGYGYTF
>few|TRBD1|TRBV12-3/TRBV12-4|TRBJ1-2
TGTGCCAGCAGTCCCGGGACAGGGGCCGATGGCTACACCTTC
CASSPGTGADGYTF
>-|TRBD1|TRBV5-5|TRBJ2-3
TGTGCCAGCAGCTTGGGGACAGGGCCAGATACGCAGTATTTT
CASSLGTGPDTQYF
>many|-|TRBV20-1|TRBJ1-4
TGCAGTGCTAGAGCCTACAGGGCGGGTGAAAAACTGTTTTTT
CSARAYRAGEKLFF
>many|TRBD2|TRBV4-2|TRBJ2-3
TGTGCCAGCAGCCAAGACGGTGCGGGGGTCCACACAGATACGCAGTATTTT
CASSQDGAGVHTDTQYF
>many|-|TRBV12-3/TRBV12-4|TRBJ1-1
TGTGCCAGCAGTTTAGTTCAGGGTTGGAACACTGAAGCTTTCTTT
CASSLVQGWNTEAFF
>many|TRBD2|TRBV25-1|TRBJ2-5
TGTGCCAGCAGTGAGGGGACTAGCGGGAGGGGAGAAGAGACCCAGTACTTC
CASSEGTSGRGEETQYF
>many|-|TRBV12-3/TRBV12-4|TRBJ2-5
TGTGCCAGCAGTTTAACAGGCATATTCTTAGGAATTTACCAAGAGACCCAGTACTTC
CASSLTGIFLGIYQETQYF